The next 10 T cell receptor beta chains were all read from a single sample in a study of blood T cell repertoires in COVID-19. Clones were read by immunoSEQ multiplex PCR, and TCRdb kept only the in-frame ones, dropping some. This table holds 200,000 to 250,000 clones, around four fifths found once. The sequenced material came from peripheral blood. The receptors come from a woman in her seventies with active or convalescent COVID-19.

The rearrangement joins TRBV19 to TRBJ2-3; TRBD2 agrees at 11 bases. V trimming: 5 bases; J trimming: 7 bases; junction bases outside the gene matches: 8. CDR1 LNHDA and CDR2 SQIVND come from the germline V gene (reference sequence). The CDR3 is 15 amino acids. The CDR3 nucleotides read TGTGCCAGTAGTTCCTCCGGGACTAGCGGCCATACGCAGTATTTT. Amino acid sequence: CASSSSGTSGHTQYF. Using reference TRBV19 and TRBJ2-3 for the parts outside the CDR3, the full variable domain is DGGITQSPKYLFRKEGQNVTLSCEQNLNHDAMYWYRQDPGQGLRLIYYSQIVNDFQKGDIAEGYSVSREKKESFPLTVTSAQKNPTAFYLCASSSSGTSGHTQYFGPGTRLTVL.

This sequence joins TRBV7-8 and TRBJ2-7, with D perhaps TRBD2 (5 bases). The CDR3 spans 14 residues. In germline, CDR1 is SGHVS, CDR2 FQNEAQ. The germline V and J ends were trimmed by 3 bases and 2 bases, with 11 bases remaining between them. In nucleotides, the CDR3 is TGTGCCAGCAGCTTTAGCGCCCCTCCCTACGAGCAGTACTTC. Its protein is CASSFSAPPYEQYF.

CDR3 in DNA: TGTGCCAGCTCACCATCAGGGGGCAGAGGCACTGAAGCTTTCTTT. The encoded protein is CASSPSGGRGTEAFF. The gene calls are TRBV18 and TRBJ1-1; 8 bases align to TRBD1. The CDR3 loop spans 15 amino acids. J was trimmed by 4 bases and V by 2 bases; bases with no gene match: 6. Germline CDR1 and CDR2: KGHSH and LQKENI.

The chain uses TRBV5-6 and TRBJ2-3; no definite D call. The V end lost 0 bases, the J end lost 0 bases, and 11 bases lay between the germline ends. This CDR3 is 16 amino acids long. Per germline, CDR1 SGHDT and CDR2 YYEEEE. The CDR3 loop is CASSLAVLRSTDTQYF. CDR3 sequence (DNA): TGTGCCAGCAGCTTGGCGGTTCTCAGGAGCACAGATACGCAGTATTTT. Full variable domain (outside the CDR3, taken from reference TRBV5-6 and TRBJ2-3): DAGVTQSPTHLIKTRGQQVTLRCSPKSGHDTVSWYQQALGQGPQFIFQYYEEEERQRGNFPDRFSGHQFPNYSSELNVNALLLGDSALYLCASSLAVLRSTDTQYFGPGTRLTVL.

V gene TRBV12-3 or TRBV12-4 combines with J gene TRBJ1-4; a possible D gene is TRBD1 (6 bases). The V end was cut by 4 bases, the J end by 6 bases, with 6 bases between. The CDR3 covers 12 residues. The CDR3 region is CASSSGDEKLFF. The CDR3 coding sequence is TGTGCCAGCAGTTCAGGGGATGAAAAACTGTTTTTT.

V is TRBV18 and J is TRBJ1-2, with unresolved D. V was cut by 3 bases and J by 4 bases, with 12 bases left in between. CDR3 size: 14 residues. Germline V gene sequence: CDR1 KGHSH, CDR2 LQKENI. The CDR3 DNA sequence: TGTGCCAGCTCACCCGCTCCGACAAGCTATGGCTACACCTTC. This sequence encodes CASSPAPTSYGYTF. Together with reference TRBV18 and TRBJ1-2, the CDR3 gives the full variable domain: NAGVMQNPRHLVRRRGQEARLRCSPMKGHSHVYWYRQLPEEGLKFMVYLQKENIIDESGMPKERFSAEFPKEGPSILRIQQVVRGDSAAYFCASSPAPTSYGYTFGSGTRLTVV.

This sequence joins TRBV29-1 and TRBJ2-3; TRBD2 might be the D (5 bases). The CDR3 sequence is 13 residues long. V was clipped by 7 bases and J by 1 base, with 12 bases between them. The germline V gene encodes CDR1 SQVTM and CDR2 ANQGSEA. CDR3 nucleotides: TGCAGCGGCACACTAGGTGGCACAGATACGCAGTATTTT. It yields the protein CSGTLGGTDTQYF.

The chain links TRBV30 to TRBJ2-1; 9 bases map to TRBD1. The junction had 16 bases not matched to a gene; V was cut back by 3 bases and J by 10 bases. Germline assignment: CDR1 GTSNPN and CDR2 SVGIG (reference sequence). The CDR3 runs to 16 residues. CDR3 amino acids: CAWRLNRGLRQLEQFF. CDR3 coding DNA: TGTGCCTGGAGACTCAACAGGGGGCTCCGCCAACTGGAGCAGTTCTTC.

This chain connects TRBV4-2 to TRBJ2-1; 10 bases are shared with TRBD2. The CDR3 spans 17 residues. Germline V gives CDR1 LGHNA, CDR2 YNFKEQ. Trimming removed 4 bases from V and 7 bases from J; junction bases left unmatched: 13. CDR3 protein: CASSPHTTSGLGNEQFF. CDR3 sequence (DNA): TGTGCCAGCAGCCCCCACACGACTAGCGGGTTGGGAAATGAGCAGTTCTTC.

The rearrangement joins TRBV20-1 to TRBJ2-7; 7 bases match TRBD2. The germline CDR1 and CDR2 sequences are DFQATT and SNEGSKA (reference sequence). V trimming: 3 bases; J trimming: 0 bases; junction bases outside the gene matches: 2. CDR3 length: 13 residues. The DNA for the CDR3 is TGCAGTGCTAGTGGCGGGAGCTCCTACGAGCAGTACTTC. Translated: CSASGGSSYEQYF.